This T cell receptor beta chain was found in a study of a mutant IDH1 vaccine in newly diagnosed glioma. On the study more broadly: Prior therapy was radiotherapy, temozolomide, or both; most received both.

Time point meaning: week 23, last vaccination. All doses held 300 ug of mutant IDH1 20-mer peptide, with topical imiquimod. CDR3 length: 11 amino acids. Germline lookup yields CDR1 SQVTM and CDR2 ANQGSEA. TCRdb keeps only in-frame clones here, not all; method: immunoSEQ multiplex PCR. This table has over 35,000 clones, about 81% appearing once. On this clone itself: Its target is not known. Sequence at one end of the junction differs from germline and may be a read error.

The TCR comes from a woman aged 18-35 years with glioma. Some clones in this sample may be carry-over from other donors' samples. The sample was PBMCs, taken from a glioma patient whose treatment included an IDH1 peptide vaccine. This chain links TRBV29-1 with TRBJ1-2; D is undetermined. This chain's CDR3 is CSVVLQYGYAF. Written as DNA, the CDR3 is TGCAGCGTTGTTCTTCAGTATGGCTACGCCTTC.